The source of this T cell receptor beta chain is a study of T cells in narcolepsy listed by TCRdb under 2018. About the investigation overall: Patients with narcolepsy type 1 or type 2 (NT1, NT2) and healthy control donors were enrolled in the study. To look for autoreactive T cells in narcolepsy patients that target self-antigens of hypocretin neurons (hypocretin, TRIB2), the study used TCR Vbeta sequencing to follow clonotypes in blood and CSF.

For TCR Vbeta sequencing, memory CD4+ T cells were sorted ex vivo from the peripheral blood of narcolepsy patients and healthy controls. The library was prepared using the immunoSEQ multiplex PCR assay. TCRdb provides this immuneACCESS table in a form limited to in-frame rearrangements. Some clones are lacking; in checked studies, under half of them reflect an unresolved V gene, and why the rest are absent is not known. This sample comprises approximately 30,000 clones, about 85% of them detected only once. The ten largest clones add up to around 1.1% of the sample. Turning to this clone: Its antigen is not yet known. No base quality values were provided; no much bigger clone lies one nucleotide off. Within the sample, other DNA sequences also encode this same CDR3.

What the study reported, not specific to this receptor: Autoreactive clonotypes were reported to be detected serially in the blood of the same patients and of different patients, but not in the blood of healthy controls. No sequences matching autoreactive T cell clones were contained in some blood memory CD4+ repertoires from patients and controls. Numbers of sequenced blood memory CD4+ clonotypes were comparable, averaging about 40,000 in patients and roughly 35,000 in controls. HCRT-specific and TRIB2-specific autoreactive clonotypes were highlighted in plots that compared CD4+ T cell clonotypes in CSF versus blood from the same patient.

From V the trimming removes 3 bases and from J it removes 2 bases, while the gene matches leave 3 bases of the junction unaccounted for. The CDR3 numbers 14 residues from cysteine through phenylalanine. Only the CDR3 region is kept as DNA, spanning 42 bases read in frame from base 1. According to the germline V gene (reference sequence), CDR1 reads SGHNT and CDR2 reads YYREEE. This sequence originates from a human donor in good health. The sequence joins TRBV5-4 to TRBJ2-5; TRBD1 aligns with 8 central bases. The sequencing input was memory (CD45RA-) CD4+ T cells from blood. The cell subset or site label on this specimen signifies: memory T cells sorted ex vivo from peripheral blood. The CDR3 region reads CASSSTGGQETQYF. The DNA sequence reads TGTGCCAGCAGCTCCACAGGGGGGCAAGAGACCCAGTACTTC. This CDR3, with the reference TRBV5-4 and TRBJ2-5 proteins standing in past its ends, gives the full variable domain ETGVTQSPTHLIKTRGQQVTLRCSSQSGHNTVSWYQQALGQGPQFIFQYYREEENGRGNFPPRFSGLQFPNYSSELNVNALELDDSALYLCASSSTGGQETQYFGPGTRLLVL.